A selection of T cell receptor beta chains follows, all from one sample in a study of technical replicates of blood from a few donors. Assay: immunoSEQ multiplex PCR; the TCRdb copy retains only in-frame clones and omits some. This sample carries about 82,000 clones, 94% of them seen once, and the ten largest clones take about 0.39%. Sample: T cells isolated from PBMCs. The receptor set was obtained from a human donor in good health. The CDR3 runs from the conserved cysteine through the conserved F or W. The D gene is left open where the match is weak. Some rows have no size entry. The others give once, few or many, or a class for an expanded clone.

clone_size: -
d_call: TRBD2
v_call: TRBV7-6
j_call: TRBJ2-3
cdr3_nt: TGTGCCAGCGGGGTAGCGGGAGCGACCACAGATACGCAGTATTTT
cdr3_aa: CASGVAGATTDTQYF

clone_size: -
d_call: TRBD1
v_call: TRBV10-3
j_call: TRBJ1-5
cdr3_nt: TGTGCCATCTCCGTGGGACAGGGAAACAATCAGCCCCAGCATTTT
cdr3_aa: CAISVGQGNNQPQHF

clone_size: -
d_call: -
v_call: TRBV27
j_call: TRBJ1-2
cdr3_nt: TGTGCCAGCAGCGACAGGACTGAGGGCGATTATGGCTACACCTTC
cdr3_aa: CASSDRTEGDYGYTF

clone_size: -
d_call: TRBD2
v_call: TRBV5-1
j_call: TRBJ2-1
cdr3_nt: TGCGCCAGCAGCCAAACTAGCGGGACCTACAATGAGCAGTTCTTC
cdr3_aa: CASSQTSGTYNEQFF

clone_size: -
d_call: -
v_call: TRBV25-1
j_call: TRBJ2-6
cdr3_nt: TGTGCCAGCAGTGAATACGGGGTAGGGGCCAACGTCCTGACTTTC
cdr3_aa: CASSEYGVGANVLTF

clone_size: -
d_call: -
v_call: TRBV29-1
j_call: TRBJ2-1
cdr3_nt: TGCAGCGTTCAGGGGGGCAGCTACAATGAGCAGTTCTTC
cdr3_aa: CSVQGGSYNEQFF

clone_size: once
d_call: -
v_call: TRBV27
j_call: TRBJ2-7
cdr3_nt: TGTGCCAGCAGTTCGAGGGTTAGCGAGCAGTACTTC
cdr3_aa: CASSSRVSEQYF

clone_size: -
d_call: -
v_call: TRBV6-4
j_call: TRBJ2-2
cdr3_nt: TGTGCCAGCAGCAGGGAAGAGGACGCCGGGGAGCTGTTTTTT
cdr3_aa: CASSREEDAGELFF

clone_size: -
d_call: -
v_call: TRBV9
j_call: TRBJ2-7
cdr3_nt: TGTGCCAGCAGCGTAAGTGGGGGGACTGTTGACGAGCAGTACTTC
cdr3_aa: CASSVSGGTVDEQYF

clone_size: -
d_call: -
v_call: TRBV10-3
j_call: TRBJ2-3
cdr3_nt: TGTGCCATCAGTGATATATCAGATACGCAGTATTTT
cdr3_aa: CAISDISDTQYF

clone_size: -
d_call: -
v_call: TRBV18
j_call: TRBJ1-5
cdr3_nt: TGTGCCAGCTCACGCCTTGGACAGAACAATCAGCCCCAGCATTTT
cdr3_aa: CASSRLGQNNQPQHF

clone_size: -
d_call: TRBD2
v_call: TRBV25-1
j_call: TRBJ2-7
cdr3_nt: TGTGCCAGCGGTGGACTAGCGGGAGGGCCGTCCGAGCAGTACTTC
cdr3_aa: CASGGLAGGPSEQYF

clone_size: -
d_call: -
v_call: TRBV28
j_call: TRBJ1-3
cdr3_nt: TGTGCCATGGGGGGGGGAAACACCATATATTTT
cdr3_aa: CAMGGGNTIYF

clone_size: -
d_call: -
v_call: TRBV27
j_call: TRBJ1-2
cdr3_nt: TGTGCCAGCAGTTTTTCCAGGGGATATGGCTACACCTTC
cdr3_aa: CASSFSRGYGYTF

clone_size: -
d_call: -
v_call: TRBV7-2
j_call: TRBJ1-1
cdr3_nt: TGTGCCAGCAGCTTAGATAACAGGGTCACTGAAGCTTTCTTT
cdr3_aa: CASSLDNRVTEAFF

clone_size: -
d_call: TRBD1
v_call: TRBV28
j_call: TRBJ1-5
cdr3_nt: TGTGCCAGCAGCCTCACGGGACAGGGCGGTCAGCCCCAGCATTTT
cdr3_aa: CASSLTGQGGQPQHF

clone_size: -
d_call: -
v_call: TRBV5-1
j_call: TRBJ1-2
cdr3_nt: TGCGCCAGCAGCTTCGACCGGGGGAGCTATGGCTACACCTTC
cdr3_aa: CASSFDRGSYGYTF

clone_size: -
d_call: TRBD1
v_call: TRBV29-1
j_call: TRBJ2-3
cdr3_nt: TGCAGCGTTGCCGGGACAGACATCACAGATACGCAGTATTTT
cdr3_aa: CSVAGTDITDTQYF

clone_size: -
d_call: TRBD1
v_call: TRBV11-3
j_call: TRBJ2-3
cdr3_nt: TGTGCCAGCAGTCCAGGGGGCGAATGGGATACGCAGTATTTT
cdr3_aa: CASSPGGEWDTQYF

clone_size: -
d_call: -
v_call: TRBV27
j_call: TRBJ1-1
cdr3_nt: TGTGCCAGCAGTCCAAAAACCGGGAGACTAAATGCTGAAGCTTTCTTT
cdr3_aa: CASSPKTGRLNAEAFF

clone_size: -
d_call: TRBD1
v_call: TRBV9
j_call: TRBJ1-3
cdr3_nt: TGTGCCAGCAGCATACAGGGGGCAAAAGCTGGAAACACCATATATTTT
cdr3_aa: CASSIQGAKAGNTIYF

clone_size: -
d_call: -
v_call: TRBV6-1
j_call: TRBJ2-7
cdr3_nt: TGTGCCAGCACCCCGGGTCTCTACTCGTACGAGCAGTACTTC
cdr3_aa: CASTPGLYSYEQYF

clone_size: -
d_call: -
v_call: TRBV10-3
j_call: TRBJ1-1
cdr3_nt: TGTGCCATCAGTCACAGGGACACTGAAGCTTTCTTT
cdr3_aa: CAISHRDTEAFF

clone_size: -
d_call: -
v_call: TRBV28
j_call: TRBJ2-1
cdr3_nt: TGTGCCAGCAGTACTTACTCCGGGAATATTTTAGTCAATGAGCAGTTCTTC
cdr3_aa: CASSTYSGNILVNEQFF

clone_size: -
d_call: -
v_call: TRBV5-1
j_call: TRBJ2-5
cdr3_nt: TGCGCCAGCAGCTTGGTGGCAGGCGAAGAGACCCAGTACTTC
cdr3_aa: CASSLVAGEETQYF

clone_size: once
d_call: TRBD2
v_call: TRBV5-4
j_call: TRBJ2-1
cdr3_nt: TGTGCCAGCAGCGGATACCTAGCGGGAGAACCCTACAATGAGCAGTTCTTC
cdr3_aa: CASSGYLAGEPYNEQFF

clone_size: -
d_call: TRBD1
v_call: TRBV2
j_call: TRBJ2-2
cdr3_nt: TGTGCCAGCAGGCCCACAGGGGCGAATGCCGGGGAGCTGTTTTTT
cdr3_aa: CASRPTGANAGELFF

clone_size: once
d_call: TRBD2
v_call: TRBV5-1
j_call: TRBJ2-3
cdr3_nt: TGCGCCAGCAGACCTGGACTAGCGGGAGTTCCAGATACGCAGTATTTT
cdr3_aa: CASRPGLAGVPDTQYF

clone_size: -
d_call: TRBD1
v_call: TRBV9
j_call: TRBJ1-2
cdr3_nt: TGTGCCAGCAGCGTAGGGGATGGAGGACAGGAGTACTATGGCTACACCTTC
cdr3_aa: CASSVGDGGQEYYGYTF

clone_size: -
d_call: -
v_call: TRBV27
j_call: TRBJ2-7
cdr3_nt: TGTGCCAGCAGTTGGCAGGGGTCAGCCTACGAGCAGTACTTC
cdr3_aa: CASSWQGSAYEQYF

clone_size: -
d_call: -
v_call: TRBV5-8
j_call: TRBJ1-5
cdr3_nt: TGTGCCAGCAGCCCATTAGCGGGGCAGCCCCAGCATTTT
cdr3_aa: CASSPLAGQPQHF

clone_size: -
d_call: -
v_call: TRBV7-3
j_call: TRBJ2-1
cdr3_nt: TGTGCCAGCAGCTTACGTTACAATGAGCAGTTCTTC
cdr3_aa: CASSLRYNEQFF

clone_size: -
d_call: -
v_call: TRBV4-1
j_call: TRBJ2-7
cdr3_nt: TGCGCCAGCAGCCAAGAAGCCAGCGCCTACGAGCAGTACTTC
cdr3_aa: CASSQEASAYEQYF

clone_size: -
d_call: TRBD2
v_call: TRBV7-3
j_call: TRBJ2-2
cdr3_nt: TGTGCCAGCAGCCCCGAGGCTAGCGGCACCGGGGAGCTGTTTTTT
cdr3_aa: CASSPEASGTGELFF

clone_size: -
d_call: -
v_call: TRBV4-2
j_call: TRBJ1-1
cdr3_nt: TGTGCCAGCAGCCAAGGTTACAGTTCGAACACTGAAGCTTTCTTT
cdr3_aa: CASSQGYSSNTEAFF

clone_size: -
d_call: TRBD2
v_call: TRBV5-4
j_call: TRBJ2-1
cdr3_nt: TGTGCCAGCAGCTTAGAACTAGCGGGTTACAATGAGCAGTTCTTC
cdr3_aa: CASSLELAGYNEQFF

clone_size: once
d_call: -
v_call: TRBV2
j_call: TRBJ2-7
cdr3_nt: TGTGCCAGCAGTGGAGTAGGACAGCCTTCCTACGAGCAGTACTTC
cdr3_aa: CASSGVGQPSYEQYF

clone_size: -
d_call: -
v_call: TRBV2
j_call: TRBJ1-1
cdr3_nt: TGTGCCAGCAGTGAAGTTCCACGAGTTGAAGCTTTCTTT
cdr3_aa: CASSEVPRVEAFF

clone_size: -
d_call: TRBD2
v_call: TRBV9
j_call: TRBJ2-1
cdr3_nt: TGTGCCAGCAGCTTCAGCGGGAGGGCGGACAATGAGCAGTTCTTC
cdr3_aa: CASSFSGRADNEQFF

clone_size: -
d_call: TRBD2
v_call: TRBV6-1
j_call: TRBJ2-7
cdr3_nt: TGTGCCAGCAGAGATAGCGGGGGCACCATCTACGAGCAGTACTTC
cdr3_aa: CASRDSGGTIYEQYF

clone_size: -
d_call: -
v_call: TRBV6-1
j_call: TRBJ1-4
cdr3_nt: TGTGCCAGCAGTGAATTCCAGGCACCCGAAAAACTGTTTTTT
cdr3_aa: CASSEFQAPEKLFF

clone_size: -
d_call: TRBD2
v_call: TRBV7-2
j_call: TRBJ2-1
cdr3_nt: TGTGCCAGCAGGATCGTCCTAGCGGGGTACAATGAGCAGTTCTTC
cdr3_aa: CASRIVLAGYNEQFF

clone_size: -
d_call: -
v_call: TRBV4-2
j_call: TRBJ2-1
cdr3_nt: TGTGCCAGCACCAGCGGAGGGTTAGAAGAGCAGTTCTTC
cdr3_aa: CASTSGGLEEQFF

clone_size: -
d_call: -
v_call: TRBV2
j_call: TRBJ2-2
cdr3_nt: TGTGCCAGCGAACAATTGAACACCGGGGAGCTGTTTTTT
cdr3_aa: CASEQLNTGELFF

clone_size: -
d_call: TRBD1
v_call: TRBV2
j_call: TRBJ1-4
cdr3_nt: TGTGCCAGCAGCCGGCGACAGGGGGAGAGTGAAAAACTGTTTTTT
cdr3_aa: CASSRRQGESEKLFF

clone_size: -
d_call: -
v_call: TRBV7-8
j_call: TRBJ2-7
cdr3_nt: TGTGCCAGCAGCTTACCCGGGGTGTCCTACGAGCAGTACTTC
cdr3_aa: CASSLPGVSYEQYF